The entry that follows covers one T cell receptor beta chain sequence. V lost 3 bases and J 0 bases, leaving 9 bases between the germline ends. This CDR3 region has 15 residues. Germline CDR1 and CDR2: SGHVS and FNYEAQ. The sample belongs to a study of cytomegalovirus exposure and HLA in healthy donors. Assay: immunoSEQ multiplex PCR; the TCRdb copy retains only in-frame clones and omits some. The table includes about 130,000 clones, nearly 90% detected once. It was the roughly 130-subject validation cohort, separate from the 666-subject first cohort, to which the donors belonged. The J gene is TRBJ1-3, the V gene TRBV7-6; D is undetermined. Sequencing was carried out using PBMCs. This TCR came from a woman between 18 and 29 years old in good health and CMV-seropositive. CDR3 sequence: CASSLAGHSGNTIYF. In nucleotides, the CDR3 is TGTGCCAGCAGCTTGGCAGGCCACTCTGGAAACACCATATATTTT.